The subject of this entry is one T cell receptor beta chain. The entry originates in a study of molecular identifiers for immune sequencing clone quantification. Whole-study context: Four portions were sequenced after RNA from around 20,000 or 100,000 naive CD8 cells was split five ways in replicates.

Library preparation followed earlier protocols using designated TCR primers. TCRdb analysed the PCR reads with MiXCR anew, one entry per CDR3 protein. The sample consists of 90,000 or so distinct CDR3 sequences, roughly a fifth of them appearing once. Researchers sorted naive CD8 T cells as cells that were CD8+CD4-CCR7+CD45RA+. Material: naive CD8+ T cells from blood, with Jurkat cell RNA spiked in. The subset was: FACS-sorted CD8+CD4-CCR7+CD45RA+ naive T cells. The sequence was obtained from a human donor in good health. Some libraries in this study had Jurkat cell RNA spiked in.

The CDR3 region has the DNA TGTGCCATCACCCCAGTCAGCCAAGAGACCCAGTACTTC. Its translation: CAITPVSQETQYF. The gene calls are TRBV10-3 and TRBJ2-5, with no clear D. Trimming stripped 7 bases from V and 1 base from J, with 10 bases between. CDR3 length equals 13 residues. Germline assignment: CDR1 ENHRY and CDR2 SYGVKD.